This T cell receptor (beta chain) comes out of a study of tumor-infiltrating lymphocytes in localized non-small cell lung cancer. Overall study context: Patients included smokers and never-smokers with various histologies, some sampled after neoadjuvant chemotherapy. Each patient gave resected tumor and non-adjacent uninvolved lung tissue.

Clones were sequenced by immunoSEQ multiplex PCR, and TCRdb holds only the in-frame ones, with some missing. The table lists about 14,000 clones, 70% to 80% of them singletons. About this clone: Antigen unknown. The sample carries other DNA sequences with the same CDR3.

The CDR3 covers 15 residues. Germline V CDR1 and CDR2: SGHTA, FQGTGA. V lost 1 base, J lost 0 bases, and 1 base stayed unmatched. Study outcomes and limitations: TCRbeta sequencing showed higher T cell infiltration in tumors than uninvolved lung. Different pieces of the same tissue went to different assays, confounding technical variation with intratumor heterogeneity.

The sample comprised lung tumor tissue. The chain has TRBV7-3 and TRBJ2-3; TRBD1 agrees at 7 bases. The sequence derives from a human donor with non-small cell lung cancer. The CDR3 region is CASSLRGGSTDTQYF. The CDR3 region has the DNA TGTGCCAGCAGCTTAAGAGGGGGCAGCACAGATACGCAGTATTTT.